Sequencing of this TCR beta chain was carried out in a study of cytomegalovirus exposure and HLA in healthy donors. The study's findings and limits: A later analysis found that most CMV-associated TCR beta chains appeared HLA-restricted.

To note about this clone: No antigen is known for it.

This CDR3 region has 13 residues. Looked up from germline, CDR1 is PRHDT and CDR2 is FYEKMQ (reference sequence). The V gene lost 5 bases and the J gene lost 0 bases, with 7 bases spanning the gap. Primers: 60 Vbeta forward and 13 Jbeta reverse. Some clones are missing from TCRdb's copy, which holds only in-frame ones; the method was immunoSEQ multiplex PCR. This table has 140,000 or so clones, over 65% appearing once. At the time of sampling, donors were nominally healthy, though unrecorded immune exposures were likely. The sample was PBMCs. The chain carries TRBV13 and TRBJ1-1; D remains ambiguous. The receptor was derived from a man aged 18-30 years in good health and CMV-seropositive. The CDR3 spells CASSRQLNTEAFF. CDR3 sequence (DNA): TGTGCCAGCAGCCGACAATTGAACACTGAAGCTTTCTTT.